Listed here are 8 T cell receptor beta chains from one sample, sequenced in a study of cytomegalovirus exposure and HLA in healthy donors. PCR employed 60 Vbeta and 13 Jbeta primers. Here immunoSEQ multiplex PCR was the method, and the copy in TCRdb shows in-frame clones only, minus some. The table lists 180,000 or so clones, around 80% of them singletons. The material sequenced was PBMCs. All receptors come from a woman aged 35 to 49 in good health and CMV-seropositive.

The chain couples TRBV11-2 to TRBJ2-5; D is unresolved. The DNA end favors TRBJ2-7, so the J call may be wrong. The CDR3 extends over 15 amino acids. CDR1 is SGHAT, CDR2 FQNNGV, per germline. The CDR3, as DNA: TGTGCCAGCAGCTTAGATGCGTCCGCTAACTACGAGCAGTACTTC. This codes for CASSLDASANYEQYF.

This sequence joins TRBV2 and TRBJ2-1; TRBD2 might be the D (7 bases). This CDR3 region has 17 residues. Germline-derived CDR1 and CDR2 are SNHLY and FYNNEI. Deletions cut 4 bases from V and 0 bases from J, with 16 bases between. The CDR3 loop is CASSATRRGGSYNEQFF. In DNA, the CDR3 is TGTGCCAGCAGTGCGACTAGGAGGGGGGGCTCCTACAATGAGCAGTTCTTC.

Only a few counts were recorded for this clone. The chain recombines TRBV27 with TRBJ1-5; possible D gene TRBD1, 5 bases. Per the germline V gene, CDR1 is MNHEY and CDR2 is SMNVEV (reference sequence). The ends were cut back, 5 bases at V and 5 bases at J, with 10 bases in the middle. The CDR3 consists of 13 residues. The CDR3 loop is CASSRTRDQPQHF. The CDR3 region has the DNA TGTGCCAGCAGTAGGACAAGAGATCAGCCCCAGCATTTT.

V usage is TRBV30 and J usage is TRBJ1-1, with no clear D. The CDR3 runs 16 residues. Looked up from germline, CDR1 is GTSNPN and CDR2 is SVGIG (reference sequence). Trimming pared 0 bases from V and 3 bases from J, leaving 17 bases between. The CDR3 DNA sequence: TGTGCCTGGAGTGTACGGGGTCGAGGGCCTTACACTGAAGCTTTCTTT. Translation: CAWSVRGRGPYTEAFF.

The count of this clone is one. This sequence joins TRBV29-1 and TRBJ2-1; TRBD2 aligns across 7 bases. The ends lost 7 bases at V and 8 bases at J; junction bases unmatched: 11. The CDR3 consists of 13 residues. CDR1 is SQVTM and CDR2 is ANQGSEA in the germline V gene. The CDR3 region has the DNA TGCAGCGCTGGGGAGGGCCTTGGATATGAGCAGTTCTTC. It yields the protein CSAGEGLGYEQFF.

The rearrangement links TRBV29-1 to TRBJ2-7, with 7 bases lining up with TRBD1. CDR3 length: 14 amino acids. CDR1 is SQVTM and CDR2 is ANQGSEA in the germline V gene. The V segment lost 7 bases and the J segment 3 bases; nucleotides outside the gene matches: 12. The chain's CDR3 is CSANPGTASYEQYF. DNA of the CDR3: TGCAGCGCTAATCCCGGGACAGCCAGCTACGAGCAGTACTTC.

V usage is TRBV28 and J usage is TRBJ2-5; tentatively, D is TRBD1 (5 bases). The CDR3 runs 14 residues. V was cut by 2 bases and J by 2 bases, with 9 bases left in between. CDR1 is MDHEN, CDR2 SYDVKM, per germline. The CDR3 protein is CASSLGHKQETQYF. CDR3 bases: TGTGCCAGCAGTTTAGGACATAAACAAGAGACCCAGTACTTC.

The V and J genes are TRBV7-8 and TRBJ2-7; 12 nucleotides line up with TRBD2. There are 16 residues in the CDR3. Trimming removed 1 base from V and 4 bases from J; junction bases left unmatched: 5. Germline CDR1 reads SGHVS; CDR2 reads FQNEAQ. The CDR3 region is CASSLEGLAGGYEQYF. The CDR3 nucleotides are TGTGCCAGCAGCTTAGAGGGGCTAGCGGGGGGGTACGAGCAGTACTTC. The variable domain in full, completed from reference TRBV7-8 and TRBJ2-7, reads GAGVSQSPRYKVAKRGQDVALRCDPISGHVSLFWYQQALGQGPEFLTYFQNEAQLDKSGLPSDRFFAERPEGSVSTLKIQRTQQEDSAVYLCASSLEGLAGGYEQYFGPGTRLTVT.